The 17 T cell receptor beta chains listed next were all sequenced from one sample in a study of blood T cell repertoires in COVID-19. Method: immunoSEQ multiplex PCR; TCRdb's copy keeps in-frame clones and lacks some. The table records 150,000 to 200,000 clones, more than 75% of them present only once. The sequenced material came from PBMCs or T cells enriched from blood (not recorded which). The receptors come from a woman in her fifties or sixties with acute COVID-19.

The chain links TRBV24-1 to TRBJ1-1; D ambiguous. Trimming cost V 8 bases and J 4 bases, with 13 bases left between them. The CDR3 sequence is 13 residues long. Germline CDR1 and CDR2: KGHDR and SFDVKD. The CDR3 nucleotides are TGTGCCACCATGGCGGACGGGATCACTGAAGCTTTCTTT. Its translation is CATMADGITEAFF.

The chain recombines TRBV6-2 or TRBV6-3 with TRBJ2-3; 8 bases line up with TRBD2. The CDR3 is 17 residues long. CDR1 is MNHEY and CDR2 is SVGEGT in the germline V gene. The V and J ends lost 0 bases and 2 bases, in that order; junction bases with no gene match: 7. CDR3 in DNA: TGTGCCAGCAGTTACTCGGATAGCGGGGAATACACAGATACGCAGTATTTT. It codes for CASSYSDSGEYTDTQYF.

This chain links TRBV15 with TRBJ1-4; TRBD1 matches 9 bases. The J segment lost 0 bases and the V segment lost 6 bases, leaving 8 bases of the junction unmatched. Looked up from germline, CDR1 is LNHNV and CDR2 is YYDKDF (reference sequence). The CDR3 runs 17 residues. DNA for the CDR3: TGTGCCACCAGGATGCCGGGACAGGGCCCAACTAATGAAAAACTGTTTTTT. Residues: CATRMPGQGPTNEKLFF.

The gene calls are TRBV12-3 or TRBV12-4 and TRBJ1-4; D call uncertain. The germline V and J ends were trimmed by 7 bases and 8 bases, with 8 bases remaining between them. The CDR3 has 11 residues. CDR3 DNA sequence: TGTGCCAGCACCAGTTCGGAAAAACTGTTTTTT. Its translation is CASTSSEKLFF.

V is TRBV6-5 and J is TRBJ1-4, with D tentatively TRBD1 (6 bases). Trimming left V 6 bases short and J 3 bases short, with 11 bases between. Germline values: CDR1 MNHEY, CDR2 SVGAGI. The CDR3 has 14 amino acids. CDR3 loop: CASRAGVANEKLFF. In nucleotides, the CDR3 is TGTGCCAGCAGGGCAGGGGTTGCTAATGAAAAACTGTTTTTT.

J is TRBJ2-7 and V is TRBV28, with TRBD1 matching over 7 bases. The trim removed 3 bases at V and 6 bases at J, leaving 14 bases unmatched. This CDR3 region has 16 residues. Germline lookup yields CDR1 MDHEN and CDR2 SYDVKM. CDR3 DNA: TGTGCCAGCAGTTTGGGGACAGTCCCGAAGGACTGCGAGCAGTACGTC. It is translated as CASSLGTVPKDCEQYV.

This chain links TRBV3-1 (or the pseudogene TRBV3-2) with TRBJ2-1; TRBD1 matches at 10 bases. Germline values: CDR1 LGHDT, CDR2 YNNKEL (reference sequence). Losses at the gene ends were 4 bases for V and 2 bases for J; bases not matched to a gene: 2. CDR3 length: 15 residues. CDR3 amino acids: CASSPGTGAYNEQFF. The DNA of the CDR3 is TGTGCCAGCAGCCCCGGGACAGGGGCCTACAATGAGCAGTTCTTC.

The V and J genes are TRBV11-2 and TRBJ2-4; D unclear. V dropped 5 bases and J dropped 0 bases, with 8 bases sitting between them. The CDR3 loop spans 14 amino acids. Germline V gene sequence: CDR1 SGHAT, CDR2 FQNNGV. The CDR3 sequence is CASSPTTAKNIQYF. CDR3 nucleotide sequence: TGTGCCAGCAGCCCGACAACAGCCAAAAACATTCAGTACTTC.

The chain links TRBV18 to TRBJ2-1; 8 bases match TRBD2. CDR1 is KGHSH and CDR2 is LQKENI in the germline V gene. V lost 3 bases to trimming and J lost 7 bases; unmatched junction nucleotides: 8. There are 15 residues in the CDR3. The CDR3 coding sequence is TGTGCCAGCTCACCTCGGGGGGGCCACAGGAATGAGCAGTTCTTC. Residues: CASSPRGGHRNEQFF.

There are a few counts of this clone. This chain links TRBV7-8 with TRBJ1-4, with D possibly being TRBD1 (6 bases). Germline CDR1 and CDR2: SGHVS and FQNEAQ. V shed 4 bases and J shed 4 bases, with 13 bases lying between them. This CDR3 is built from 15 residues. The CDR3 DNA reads TGTGCCAGCAGCTCAGGACAGACTCGTAATGAAAAACTGTTTTTT. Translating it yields CASSSGQTRNEKLFF. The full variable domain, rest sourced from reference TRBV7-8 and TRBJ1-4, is GAGVSQSPRYKVAKRGQDVALRCDPISGHVSLFWYQQALGQGPEFLTYFQNEAQLDKSGLPSDRFFAERPEGSVSTLKIQRTQQEDSAVYLCASSSGQTRNEKLFFGSGTQLSVL.

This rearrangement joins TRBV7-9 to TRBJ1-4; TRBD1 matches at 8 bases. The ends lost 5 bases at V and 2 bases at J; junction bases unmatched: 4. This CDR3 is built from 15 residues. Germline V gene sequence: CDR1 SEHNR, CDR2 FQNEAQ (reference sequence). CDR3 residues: CASSPGQGTNEKLFF. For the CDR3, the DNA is TGTGCCAGCAGCCCTGGACAGGGCACTAATGAAAAACTGTTTTTT.

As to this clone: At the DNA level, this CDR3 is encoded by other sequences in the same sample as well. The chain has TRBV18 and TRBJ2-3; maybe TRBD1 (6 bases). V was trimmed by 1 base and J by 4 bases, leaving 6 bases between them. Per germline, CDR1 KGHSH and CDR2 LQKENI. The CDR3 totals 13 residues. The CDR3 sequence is CASSPQGADTQYF. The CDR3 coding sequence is TGTGCCAGCTCACCACAGGGGGCAGATACGCAGTATTTT.

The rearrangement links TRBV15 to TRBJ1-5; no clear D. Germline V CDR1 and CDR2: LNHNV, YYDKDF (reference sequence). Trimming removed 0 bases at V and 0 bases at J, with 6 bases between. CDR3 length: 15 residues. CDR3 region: CATSRDLYSNQPQHF. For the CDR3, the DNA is TGTGCCACCAGCAGAGATCTTTATAGCAATCAGCCCCAGCATTTT.

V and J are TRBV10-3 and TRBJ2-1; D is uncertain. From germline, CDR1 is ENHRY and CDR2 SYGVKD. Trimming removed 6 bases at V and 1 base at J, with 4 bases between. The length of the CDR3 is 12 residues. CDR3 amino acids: CAISGSYNEQFF. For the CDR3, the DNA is TGTGCCATCAGCGGGTCCTACAATGAGCAGTTCTTC.

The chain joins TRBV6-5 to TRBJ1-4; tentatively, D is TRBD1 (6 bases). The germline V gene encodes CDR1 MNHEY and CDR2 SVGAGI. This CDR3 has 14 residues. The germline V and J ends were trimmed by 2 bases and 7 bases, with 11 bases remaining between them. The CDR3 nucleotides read TGTGCCAGCAGTTACGGGGGGGCCGGTGAAAAACTGTTTTTT. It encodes CASSYGGAGEKLFF.

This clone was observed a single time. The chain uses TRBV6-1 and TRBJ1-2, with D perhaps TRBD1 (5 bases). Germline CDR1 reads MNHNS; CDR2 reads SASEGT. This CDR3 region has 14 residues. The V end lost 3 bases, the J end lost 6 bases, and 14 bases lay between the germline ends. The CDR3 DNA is TGTGCCAGCAGTGATCGAGGCGGGGCAGATGGCTACACCTTC. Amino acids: CASSDRGGADGYTF.

CDR3 sequence (DNA): TGCGCCAGCAGCCAAGCAGTTCCCAGGGCGGTGAACACTGAAGCTTTCTTT. Translating gives CASSQAVPRAVNTEAFF. The chain joins TRBV4-1 to TRBJ1-1; D might be TRBD1 (5 bases). This CDR3 contains 17 residues. Trimming took 1 base from V and 0 from J, leaving 15 bases between them. Germline CDR1 reads MGHRA; CDR2 reads YSYEKL.